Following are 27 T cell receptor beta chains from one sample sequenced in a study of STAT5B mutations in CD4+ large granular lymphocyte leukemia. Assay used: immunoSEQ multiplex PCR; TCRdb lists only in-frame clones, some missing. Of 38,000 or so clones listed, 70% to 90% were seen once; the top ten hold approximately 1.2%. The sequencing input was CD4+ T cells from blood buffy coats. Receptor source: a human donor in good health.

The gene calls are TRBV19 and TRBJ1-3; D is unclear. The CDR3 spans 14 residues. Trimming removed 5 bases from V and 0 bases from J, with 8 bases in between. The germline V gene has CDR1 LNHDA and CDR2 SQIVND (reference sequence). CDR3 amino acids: CASSGDGSGNTIYF. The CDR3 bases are TGTGCCAGTAGTGGAGACGGCTCTGGAAACACCATATATTTT.

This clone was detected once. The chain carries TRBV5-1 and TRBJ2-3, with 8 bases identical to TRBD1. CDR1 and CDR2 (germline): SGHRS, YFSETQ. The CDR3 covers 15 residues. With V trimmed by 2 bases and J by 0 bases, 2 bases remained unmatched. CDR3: CASSFQGASTDTQYF. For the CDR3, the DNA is TGCGCCAGCAGCTTCCAGGGGGCTAGCACAGATACGCAGTATTTT.

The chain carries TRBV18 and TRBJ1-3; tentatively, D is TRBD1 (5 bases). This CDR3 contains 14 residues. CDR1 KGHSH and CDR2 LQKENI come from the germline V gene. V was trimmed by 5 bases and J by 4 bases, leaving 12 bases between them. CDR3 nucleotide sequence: TGTGCCAGCTCAGAGGACACGGGAGGAAACACCATATATTTT. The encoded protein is CASSEDTGGNTIYF.

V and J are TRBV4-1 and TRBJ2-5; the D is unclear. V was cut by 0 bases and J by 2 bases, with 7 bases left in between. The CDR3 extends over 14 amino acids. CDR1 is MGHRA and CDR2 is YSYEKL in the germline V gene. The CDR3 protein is CASSQDEVQETQYF. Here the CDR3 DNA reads TGCGCCAGCAGCCAAGATGAAGTGCAAGAGACCCAGTACTTC.

The CDR3 DNA follows: TGTGCCAGCAGTCCTCACTCTGGGACCGGTAATAATTCACCCCTCCACTTT. Encoded protein: CASSPHSGTGNNSPLHF. The chain is built from TRBV28 and TRBJ1-6; D is perhaps TRBD1 (5 bases). V was pared by 5 bases and J by 5 bases, with 19 bases between. Germline lookup yields CDR1 MDHEN and CDR2 SYDVKM. The CDR3 sequence is 17 residues long. Full variable domain (remainder filled in from reference TRBV28 and TRBJ1-6): DVKVTQSSRYLVKRTGEKVFLECVQDMDHENMFWYRQDPGLGLRLIYFSYDVKMKEKGDIPEGYSVSREKKERFSLILESASTNQTSMYLCASSPHSGTGNNSPLHFGNGTRLTVT.

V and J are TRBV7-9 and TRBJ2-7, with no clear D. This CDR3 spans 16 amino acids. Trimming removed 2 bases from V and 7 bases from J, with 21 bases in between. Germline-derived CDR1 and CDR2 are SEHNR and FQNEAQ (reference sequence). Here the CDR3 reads CASSLSLTHTRAEQYF. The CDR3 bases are TGTGCCAGCAGCTTAAGCCTTACACACACTCGGGCGGAGCAGTACTTC.

The CDR3 reads CADTQAYYEQYF. Written as DNA, the CDR3 is TGTGCCGACACGCAGGCCTACTACGAGCAGTACTTC. This sequence joins TRBV18 and TRBJ2-7, with D unresolved. CDR1 KGHSH and CDR2 LQKENI come from the germline V gene. This CDR3 has 12 residues. Trimming took off 11 bases at V and 3 bases at J, with 14 bases between the two ends.

CDR3 protein: CASSRNQGTGETQYF. The CDR3 DNA is TGTGCCAGCAGCCGGAATCAGGGAACGGGAGAGACCCAGTACTTC. This sequence joins TRBV11-3 and TRBJ2-5; a possible D gene is TRBD1 (5 bases). V lost 5 bases and J 4 bases, leaving 17 bases between the germline ends. There are 15 residues in the CDR3. Germline assignment: CDR1 SGHNT and CDR2 YENEEA. The variable domain in full, with the rest retrieved from reference TRBV11-3 and TRBJ2-5, is EAGVVQSPRYKIIEKKQPVAFWCNPISGHNTLYWYLQNLGQGPELLIRYENEEAVDDSQLPKDRFSAERLKGVDSTLKIQPAELGDSAVYLCASSRNQGTGETQYFGPGTRLLVL.

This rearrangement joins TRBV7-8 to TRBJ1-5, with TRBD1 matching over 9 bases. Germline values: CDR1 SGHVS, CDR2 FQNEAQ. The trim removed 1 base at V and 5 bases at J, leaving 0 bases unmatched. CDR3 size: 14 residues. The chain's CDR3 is CASSLGQGDQPQHF. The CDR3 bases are TGTGCCAGCAGCTTAGGACAGGGGGATCAGCCCCAGCATTTT.

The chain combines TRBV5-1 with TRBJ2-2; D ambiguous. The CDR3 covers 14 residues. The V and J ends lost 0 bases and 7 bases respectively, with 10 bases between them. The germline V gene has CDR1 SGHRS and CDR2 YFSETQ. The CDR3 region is CASSLAGPRGELFF. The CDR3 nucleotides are TGCGCCAGCAGCTTGGCCGGCCCGCGCGGGGAGCTGTTTTTT.

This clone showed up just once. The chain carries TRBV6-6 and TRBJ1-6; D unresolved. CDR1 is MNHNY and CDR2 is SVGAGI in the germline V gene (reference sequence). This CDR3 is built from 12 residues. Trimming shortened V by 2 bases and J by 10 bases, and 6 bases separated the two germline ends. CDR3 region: CASSYQESPLHF. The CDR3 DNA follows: TGTGCCAGCAGTTACCAGGAATCACCCCTCCACTTT.

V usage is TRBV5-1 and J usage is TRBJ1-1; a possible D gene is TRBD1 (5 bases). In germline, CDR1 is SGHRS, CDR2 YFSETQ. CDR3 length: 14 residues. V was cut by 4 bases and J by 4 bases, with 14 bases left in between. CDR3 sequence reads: CASSASGPGTEAFF. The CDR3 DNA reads TGCGCCAGCAGCGCCTCGGGACCTGGCACTGAAGCTTTCTTT.

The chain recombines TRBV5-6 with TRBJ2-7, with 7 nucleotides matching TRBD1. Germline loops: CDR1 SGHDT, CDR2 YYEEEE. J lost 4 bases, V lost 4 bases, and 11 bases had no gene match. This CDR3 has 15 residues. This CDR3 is CASSRVVGTEYEQYF. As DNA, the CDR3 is TGTGCCAGCAGCCGGGTTGTTGGGACAGAATACGAGCAGTACTTC.

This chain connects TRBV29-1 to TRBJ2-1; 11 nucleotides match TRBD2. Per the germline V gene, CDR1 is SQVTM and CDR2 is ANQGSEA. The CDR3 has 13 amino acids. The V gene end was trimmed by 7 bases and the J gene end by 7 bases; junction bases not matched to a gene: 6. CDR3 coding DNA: TGCAGCGCTTCGACTAGCGGGACTAATGAGCAGTTCTTC. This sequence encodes CSASTSGTNEQFF.

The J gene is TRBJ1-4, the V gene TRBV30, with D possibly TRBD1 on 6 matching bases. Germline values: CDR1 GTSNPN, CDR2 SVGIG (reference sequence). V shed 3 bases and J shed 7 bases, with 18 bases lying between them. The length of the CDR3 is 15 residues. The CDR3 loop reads CAWRPAGGEGEKLFF. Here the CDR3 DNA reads TGTGCCTGGAGGCCAGCGGGGGGCGAGGGTGAAAAACTGTTTTTT.

The CDR3 DNA sequence: TGTGCCAGCAGTCCCGGGGGCACAGATACGCAGTATTTT. This sequence encodes CASSPGGTDTQYF. J is TRBJ2-3 and V is TRBV7-2; maybe TRBD2 (5 bases). The germline CDR1 and CDR2 sequences are SGHTA and FQGNSA. Deletions cut 6 bases from V and 1 base from J, with 8 bases between. The CDR3 extends over 13 amino acids.

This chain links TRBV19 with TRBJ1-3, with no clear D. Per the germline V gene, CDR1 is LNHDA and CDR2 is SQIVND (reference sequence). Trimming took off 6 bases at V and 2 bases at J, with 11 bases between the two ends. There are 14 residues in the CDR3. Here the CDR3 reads CASSPVEAGNTIYF. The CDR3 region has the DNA TGTGCCAGTAGCCCCGTGGAGGCTGGAAACACCATATATTTT.

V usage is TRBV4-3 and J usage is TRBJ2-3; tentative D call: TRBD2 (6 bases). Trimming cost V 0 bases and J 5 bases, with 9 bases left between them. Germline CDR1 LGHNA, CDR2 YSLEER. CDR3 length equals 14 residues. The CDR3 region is CASSQDRGGDTQYF. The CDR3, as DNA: TGCGCCAGCAGCCAAGATCGGGGAGGAGATACGCAGTATTTT.

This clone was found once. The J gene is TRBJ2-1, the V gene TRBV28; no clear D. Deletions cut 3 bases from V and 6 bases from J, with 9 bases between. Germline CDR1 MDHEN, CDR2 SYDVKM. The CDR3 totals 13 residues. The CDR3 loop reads CASSLAVTNEQFF. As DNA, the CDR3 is TGTGCCAGCAGTTTGGCGGTGACCAATGAGCAGTTCTTC. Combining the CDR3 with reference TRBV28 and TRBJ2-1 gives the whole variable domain DVKVTQSSRYLVKRTGEKVFLECVQDMDHENMFWYRQDPGLGLRLIYFSYDVKMKEKGDIPEGYSVSREKKERFSLILESASTNQTSMYLCASSLAVTNEQFFGPGTRLTVL.

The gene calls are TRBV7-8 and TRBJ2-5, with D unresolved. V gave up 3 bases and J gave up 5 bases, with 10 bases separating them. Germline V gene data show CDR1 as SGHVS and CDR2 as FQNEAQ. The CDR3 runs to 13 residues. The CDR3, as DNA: TGTGCCAGCAGCTTCGGTCCAGACGAGACCCAGTACTTC. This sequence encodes CASSFGPDETQYF.

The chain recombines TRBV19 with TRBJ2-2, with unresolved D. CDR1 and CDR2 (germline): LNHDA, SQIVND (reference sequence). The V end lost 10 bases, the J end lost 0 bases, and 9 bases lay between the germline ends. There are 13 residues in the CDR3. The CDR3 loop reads CATFRANTGELFF. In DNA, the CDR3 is TGTGCCACCTTCCGGGCGAACACCGGGGAGCTGTTTTTT. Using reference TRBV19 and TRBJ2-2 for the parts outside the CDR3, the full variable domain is DGGITQSPKYLFRKEGQNVTLSCEQNLNHDAMYWYRQDPGQGLRLIYYSQIVNDFQKGDIAEGYSVSREKKESFPLTVTSAQKNPTAFYLCATFRANTGELFFGEGSRLTVL.

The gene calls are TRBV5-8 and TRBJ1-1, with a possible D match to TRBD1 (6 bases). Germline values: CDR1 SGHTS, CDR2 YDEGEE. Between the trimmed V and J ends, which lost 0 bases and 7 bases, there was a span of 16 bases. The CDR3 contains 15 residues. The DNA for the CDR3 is TGTGCCAGCAGCTTGGAGTCTGGCAGGGGCGGTGAAGCTTTCTTT. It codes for CASSLESGRGGEAFF.

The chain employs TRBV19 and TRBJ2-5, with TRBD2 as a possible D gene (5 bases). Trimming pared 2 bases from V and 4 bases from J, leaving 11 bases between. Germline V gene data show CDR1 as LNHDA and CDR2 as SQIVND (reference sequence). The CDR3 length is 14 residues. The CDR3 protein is CASSIRAGGETQYF. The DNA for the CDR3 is TGTGCCAGTAGTATAAGGGCGGGCGGAGAGACCCAGTACTTC.

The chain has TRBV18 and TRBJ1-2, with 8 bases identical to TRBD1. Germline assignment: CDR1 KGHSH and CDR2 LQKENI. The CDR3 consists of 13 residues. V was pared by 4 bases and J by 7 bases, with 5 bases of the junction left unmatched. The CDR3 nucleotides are TGTGCCAGCTCACTTCAGGGGGCGCTTGGCTACACCTTC. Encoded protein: CASSLQGALGYTF.

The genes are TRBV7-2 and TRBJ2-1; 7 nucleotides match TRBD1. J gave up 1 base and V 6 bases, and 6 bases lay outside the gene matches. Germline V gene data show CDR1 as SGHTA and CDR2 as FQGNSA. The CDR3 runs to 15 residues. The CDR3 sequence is CASRQDRSSYNEQFF. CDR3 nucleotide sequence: TGTGCCAGCAGACAGGACAGGAGTTCCTACAATGAGCAGTTCTTC.

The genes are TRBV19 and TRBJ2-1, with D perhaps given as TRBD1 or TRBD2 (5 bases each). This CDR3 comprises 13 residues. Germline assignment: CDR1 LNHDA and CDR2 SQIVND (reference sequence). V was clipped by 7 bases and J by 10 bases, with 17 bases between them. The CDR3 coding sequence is TGTGCCAGTACCCAGTCGGGGCTCCACGAGCAGTTCTTC. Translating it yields CASTQSGLHEQFF.

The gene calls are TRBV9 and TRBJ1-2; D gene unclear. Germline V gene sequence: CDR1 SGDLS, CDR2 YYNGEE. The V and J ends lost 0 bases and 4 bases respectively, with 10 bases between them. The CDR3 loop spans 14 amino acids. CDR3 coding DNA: TGTGCCAGCAGCGTAGCTCAAGGTGGCTATGGCTACACCTTC. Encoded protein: CASSVAQGGYGYTF. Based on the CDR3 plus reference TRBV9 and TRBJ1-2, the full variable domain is DSGVTQTPKHLITATGQRVTLRCSPRSGDLSVYWYQQSLDQGLQFLIQYYNGEERAKGNILERFSAQQFPDLHSELNLSSLELGDSALYFCASSVAQGGYGYTFGSGTRLTVV.